The text below deals with one T cell receptor beta chain. Trimming took 0 bases from V and 7 from J, leaving 10 bases between them. From germline, CDR1 is LNHNV and CDR2 YYDKDF (reference sequence). The CDR3 consists of 14 residues. As to time point: peripheral blood 6 weeks after treatment start. These data originate in a study of PD-L1 blockade in urothelial cancer. Study-level information: A median around 140,000 T cells were found in blood samples.

The assay was immunoSEQ multiplex PCR, and TCRdb's table has in-frame clones only and misses some. The table lists tens of thousands of clones, about 89% of them singletons. V is TRBV15 and J is TRBJ2-1, with D unclear. The sample in question was PBMCs, obtained around atezolizumab (anti-PD-L1) treatment. This clonotype originated in a man aged 70-80 years with urothelial cancer. The CDR3 bases are TGTGCCACCAGCAGAGATCGCGCCGGGAATGAGCAGTTCTTC. Residues: CATSRDRAGNEQFF.